This entry concerns a single TCR beta chain. Its antigen is unidentified. The PCR employed 60 Vbeta primers together with 13 Jbeta primers. Using immunoSEQ multiplex PCR, the repertoire was profiled, and TCRdb retains in-frame clones only, with some absent. The data contain 85,000 to 100,000 clones, around 64% of them singletons. This sample is part of a study of cytomegalovirus exposure and HLA in healthy donors. Study-wide results and caveats: Productive rates of about 90% or about 30% were seen for most TCR beta V segments in an earlier analysis.

Trimming stripped 5 bases from V and 3 bases from J, with 16 bases between. Germline assignment: CDR1 MDHEN and CDR2 SYDVKM. The CDR3 length is 15 residues. The V call is TRBV28, the J call TRBJ1-1; tentatively, D is TRBD1 (5 bases). Sample: PBMCs. The TCR originated in a man in his 60s in good health and CMV-seronegative. Here the CDR3 reads CASSLPAGSHTEAFF. The CDR3 DNA follows: TGTGCCAGCAGTCTCCCCGCAGGGTCCCACACTGAAGCTTTCTTT.